These 3 T cell receptor beta chains were all obtained from the same sample, sequenced in a study of blood T cell repertoires in COVID-19. Clones were read by immunoSEQ multiplex PCR, and TCRdb kept only the in-frame ones, dropping some. The sample gives approximately 150,000 clones, approximately 80% of which show up once; roughly 8% is in the top ten. The specimen was PBMCs or T cells enriched from blood (not recorded which). The receptors originated from a woman between 45 and 65 years old who had recovered from COVID-19.

This chain uses TRBV5-1 with TRBJ2-7; maybe TRBD1 (9 bases). Germline CDR1 is SGHRS and CDR2 is YFSETQ. V dropped 0 bases and J dropped 2 bases, with 18 bases sitting between them. The CDR3 extends over 17 amino acids. CDR3 protein: CASSLAGGDRAPYEQYF. CDR3 DNA: TGCGCCAGCAGCTTGGCGGGGGGGGACAGGGCCCCCTACGAGCAGTACTTC.

Here the CDR3 reads CASSPIGSLSNQPQHF. In nucleotides, the CDR3 is TGTGCCAGCAGCCCAATCGGGAGCCTGAGCAATCAGCCCCAGCATTTT. The J gene is TRBJ1-5, the V gene TRBV14; no clear D gene. Trimming shortened V by 4 bases and J by 1 base, and 14 bases separated the two germline ends. Germline lookup yields CDR1 SGHDN and CDR2 FVKESK. There are 16 residues in the CDR3.

The chain is built from TRBV12-5 and TRBJ2-5; perhaps TRBD2 as D (6 bases). CDR1 LGHNT and CDR2 FRNRAP come from the germline V gene. CDR3 size: 14 residues. V lost 3 bases, J lost 5 bases, and 13 bases lay in between. DNA of the CDR3: TGTGCTAGTGGTTTTCCGGGGGTATGGGAGACCCAGTACTTC. It translates to CASGFPGVWETQYF.